The rows below give T cell receptor beta chains drawn from one sample of a study of cytomegalovirus exposure and HLA in healthy donors. Method: immunoSEQ multiplex PCR; TCRdb's copy keeps in-frame clones and lacks some. The sample totals roughly 200,000 clones. Source material: PBMCs. Receptors originate from a girl aged 2-10 years in good health and CMV-seropositive. Both conserved end residues are part of each CDR3. D genes are given only for firm matches.

j_call,v_call,d_call,cdr3_aa,cdr3_nt
TRBJ1-2,TRBV5-4,-,CASSFKASGGYTF,TGTGCCAGCAGCTTCAAAGCTTCGGGTGGCTACACCTTC
TRBJ1-1,TRBV5-4,-,CASSLGSGGSTEAFF,TGTGCCAGCAGCTTAGGTTCAGGAGGCAGCACTGAAGCTTTCTTT
TRBJ2-1,TRBV10-3,TRBD1,CATRDSVNEQFF,TGTGCCACCCGGGACAGCGTCAATGAGCAGTTCTTC
TRBJ2-3,TRBV5-1,TRBD1,CASSPGQTDTDTQYF,TGCGCCAGCAGCCCGGGACAGACCGACACAGATACGCAGTATTTT
TRBJ2-7,TRBV9,TRBD2,CASSVAAGAYEQYF,TGTGCCAGCAGCGTAGCAGCGGGAGCTTACGAGCAGTACTTC
TRBJ2-7,TRBV5-5,-,CASSSGGFSYEQYF,TGTGCCAGCAGCTCCGGCGGCTTCTCCTACGAGCAGTACTTC
TRBJ1-5,TRBV6-1,TRBD1,CASMDRGSNQPQHF,TGTGCCAGCATGGACAGGGGGAGCAATCAGCCCCAGCATTTT
TRBJ2-1,TRBV19,TRBD2,CASSRLFTAGGPYNEQFF,TGTGCCAGTAGTCGGTTATTTACGGCGGGAGGGCCTTACAATGAGCAGTTCTTC
TRBJ2-1,TRBV5-4,TRBD2,CASSYGTSGRLSSYNEQFF,TGTGCCAGCAGCTACGGGACTAGCGGGAGGTTGAGCTCCTACAATGAGCAGTTCTTC
TRBJ1-4,TRBV7-9,TRBD1,CASNPGQGFFSTNEKLFF,TGTGCCAGCAACCCGGGACAGGGGTTTTTTTCTACTAATGAAAAACTGTTTTTT
TRBJ2-2,TRBV10-2,-,CASSVAAAPTGELFF,TGCGCCAGCAGTGTTGCGGCGGCCCCAACCGGGGAGCTGTTTTTT
TRBJ2-7,TRBV2,TRBD2,CASSGRSYEWYF,TGTGCCAGTAGCGGGAGGTCCTACGAGTGGTACTTC
TRBJ2-5,TRBV28,TRBD2,CASSSSGRASETQYF,TGTGCCAGCAGTTCCAGCGGGAGGGCTTCGGAGACCCAGTACTTC
TRBJ2-1,TRBV28,-,CASSETSSYNEQFF,TGTGCCAGCAGTGAGACTAGCTCCTACAATGAGCAGTTCTTC
TRBJ2-5,TRBV5-4,-,CASGSGGMTQETQYF,TGTGCCAGCGGAAGTGGCGGGATGACCCAAGAGACCCAGTACTTC
TRBJ2-5,TRBV4-2,TRBD1,CASSNGDRAYETQYF,TGTGCCAGCAGCAATGGGGACAGGGCATACGAGACCCAGTACTTC
TRBJ2-1,TRBV18,-,CASSPQYNEQFF,TGTGCCAGCTCACCTCAGTACAATGAGCAGTTCTTC
TRBJ2-7,TRBV7-9,-,CASSLFGTPSYEQYF,TGTGCCAGCAGCCTATTCGGGACTCCTTCCTACGAGCAGTACTTC
TRBJ2-2,TRBV13,TRBD2,CASSLPGGTGELFF,TGTGCCAGCAGCCTACCCGGGGGGACCGGGGAGCTGTTTTTT
TRBJ2-5,TRBV19,TRBD2,CASSRGLAEQETQYF,TGTGCCAGTAGTCGAGGACTAGCGGAGCAAGAGACCCAGTACTTC
TRBJ2-2,TRBV5-6,-,CASSFGLTGELFF,TGTGCCAGCAGCTTTGGACTCACCGGGGAGCTGTTTTTT
TRBJ2-1,TRBV19,-,CASSIGRRPYNEQFF,TGTGCCAGTAGTATCGGCAGGCGCCCCTACAATGAGCAGTTCTTC
TRBJ2-5,TRBV29-1,TRBD2,CSAPGLAGDVRETQYF,TGCAGCGCTCCCGGACTAGCGGGAGACGTGCGGGAGACCCAGTACTTC
TRBJ1-1,TRBV7-9,-,CASSPILMNTEAFF,TGTGCCAGCAGTCCGATACTCATGAACACTGAAGCTTTCTTT
TRBJ2-3,TRBV4-2,TRBD2,CASSRKPFLPAGGSTDTQYF,TGTGCCAGCAGCCGAAAGCCGTTTTTACCAGCGGGAGGCAGCACAGATACGCAGTATTTT
TRBJ1-4,TRBV11-2,-,CASSLALRQDREKLFF,TGTGCCAGCAGCTTAGCGCTACGGCAGGATCGAGAAAAACTGTTTTTT
TRBJ1-1,TRBV19,-,CASSTPNRAGPMNTEAFF,TGTGCCAGTAGTACCCCCAACAGGGCCGGCCCCATGAACACTGAAGCTTTCTTT
TRBJ2-5,TRBV5-1,-,CASSTHGPGSDASNPQETQYF,TGCGCCAGCAGCACCCACGGACCCGGTAGCGATGCCTCGAATCCACAAGAGACCCAGTACTTC
TRBJ1-1,TRBV7-8,-,CASSFRREMNTEAFF,TGTGCCAGCAGCTTTAGAAGGGAGATGAACACTGAAGCTTTCTTT
TRBJ2-7,TRBV9,-,CASSGGYNEQYF,TGTGCCAGCAGCGGAGGGTATAACGAGCAGTACTTC
TRBJ2-1,TRBV5-4,TRBD1,CASSSPGQGRNEQFF,TGTGCCAGCAGCTCTCCGGGACAGGGGCGCAATGAGCAGTTCTTC
TRBJ1-1,TRBV19,-,CASSLQGKTEAFF,TGTGCCAGTAGTTTACAGGGTAAAACTGAAGCTTTCTTT
TRBJ2-1,TRBV9,TRBD2,CASPPPLAAYNEQFF,TGTGCCAGCCCGCCCCCTCTAGCGGCCTACAATGAGCAGTTCTTC
TRBJ1-5,TRBV10-2,TRBD1,CASTGTGKYSNQPQHF,TGCGCCAGCACCGGGACAGGGAAATATAGCAATCAGCCCCAGCATTTT
TRBJ2-2,TRBV14,-,CASSQERAAGELFF,TGTGCCAGCAGCCAAGAAAGAGCCGCCGGGGAGCTGTTTTTT
TRBJ2-1,TRBV28,-,CASSLVSWESAYNEQFF,TGTGCCAGCAGTTTGGTTTCGTGGGAGTCCGCCTACAATGAGCAGTTCTTC
TRBJ2-7,TRBV28,-,CASSLRVGSSYEQYF,TGTGCCAGCAGTTTGCGCGTCGGGAGCTCCTACGAGCAGTACTTC
TRBJ2-1,TRBV7-2,TRBD2,CASSFSSGAYNEQFF,TGTGCCAGCAGCTTTTCTAGCGGGGCCTACAATGAGCAGTTCTTC
TRBJ2-5,TRBV5-1,TRBD2,CASSGYERGPQETQYF,TGCGCCAGCAGCGGTTACGAGCGGGGCCCCCAAGAGACCCAGTACTTC
TRBJ1-1,TRBV27,-,CASSLGARTEAFF,TGTGCCAGCAGTTTAGGGGCCCGAACTGAAGCTTTCTTT
TRBJ2-3,TRBV4-1,TRBD2,CASSLGGSGSTDTQYF,TGCGCCAGCAGCCTAGGGGGTAGCGGGAGTACAGATACGCAGTATTTT
TRBJ2-2,TRBV18,-,CASSRGGFGTGELFF,TGTGCCAGCTCACGTGGGGGGTTCGGCACCGGGGAGCTGTTTTTT
TRBJ1-6,TRBV19,-,CASTESIGGSPLHF,TGTGCCAGTACGGAAAGTATCGGAGGTTCACCCCTCCACTTT
TRBJ2-1,TRBV27,-,CASSLGGTYNEQFF,TGTGCCAGCAGTTTAGGAGGGACCTACAATGAGCAGTTCTTC
TRBJ2-5,TRBV10-2,-,CASSLHSETQYF,TGCGCCAGCAGCCTTCATAGCGAGACCCAGTACTTC
TRBJ2-1,TRBV30,-,CAWSVLGASYNEQFF,TGTGCCTGGAGTGTGCTCGGAGCCTCCTACAATGAGCAGTTCTTC
TRBJ1-1,TRBV2,-,CASSERVVTEAFF,TGTGCCAGCAGTGAACGGGTCGTCACTGAAGCTTTCTTT
TRBJ1-5,TRBV11-2,-,CASSLTENQPQHF,TGTGCCAGCAGCTTGACAGAAAATCAGCCCCAGCATTTT
TRBJ2-7,TRBV28,TRBD1,CATSSRQGWVF,TGTGCCACTTCGAGCCGACAGGGATGGGTCTTC
TRBJ2-5,TRBV27,-,CASSFRGGRLLETQYF,TGTGCCAGCAGTTTTCGTGGAGGACGTTTATTGGAGACCCAGTACTTC
TRBJ1-1,TRBV28,TRBD1,CASSPDLMTGSTEAFF,TGTGCCAGCAGTCCCGATTTAATGACAGGGAGCACTGAAGCTTTCTTT
TRBJ1-4,TRBV19,-,CASATGEGTNEKLFF,TGTGCCAGTGCCACCGGGGAGGGGACTAATGAAAAACTGTTTTTT
TRBJ2-5,TRBV27,TRBD1,CASMRTGTYQETQYF,TGTGCCAGCATGAGGACAGGCACGTACCAAGAGACCCAGTACTTC
TRBJ1-2,TRBV27,-,CATYREGFGYTF,TGTGCCACCTACAGGGAAGGGTTTGGCTACACCTTC
TRBJ2-7,TRBV28,-,CATSPPGSVWLYEQYF,TGTGCCACCTCTCCGCCAGGGTCTGTATGGCTTTACGAGCAGTACTTC